The rows below give T cell receptor beta chains drawn from one sample of a study of shared clonotypes between healthy human individuals. Sequencing was performed with immunoSEQ multiplex PCR; in TCRdb, only in-frame clones are kept and a portion is missing. The sample shows roughly 490,000 clones, roughly 78% of them seen only once. Sequenced material: PBMCs. The receptors derive from a woman aged 40 to 50 in good health. Some clones in this sample may be carry-over from other donors' samples. Both conserved end residues are part of each CDR3. A D gene is named only where the DNA matches it firmly. Only part of the rows carry a size: once, few, many, or a class if the clone is expanded.

clone size: .; J gene: TRBJ1-4; D gene: .; V gene: TRBV28; CDR3 protein: CASSRTGTSNEKLFF
clone size: few; J gene: TRBJ1-2; D gene: .; V gene: TRBV30; CDR3 protein: CAWGNRDRTLGDF
clone size: many; J gene: TRBJ2-7; D gene: TRBD1; V gene: TRBV9; CDR3 protein: CASSAAGGSSNEQYF
clone size: .; J gene: TRBJ1-2; D gene: .; V gene: TRBV9; CDR3 protein: CASSSAANYGYTF
clone size: .; J gene: TRBJ1-1; D gene: .; V gene: TRBV18; CDR3 protein: CASSPGTMLQTINTEAFF
clone size: once; J gene: TRBJ2-5; D gene: .; V gene: TRBV18; CDR3 protein: CASSPGRQETQYF
clone size: once; J gene: TRBJ2-1; D gene: TRBD1; V gene: TRBV27; CDR3 protein: CASRPNRLGTGAGSYNEQFF
clone size: .; J gene: TRBJ2-7; D gene: .; V gene: TRBV5-1; CDR3 protein: CASSLGTASSLYEQYF
clone size: once; J gene: TRBJ2-3; D gene: .; V gene: TRBV7-8; CDR3 protein: CASSLGGFWNTDTQYF
clone size: many; J gene: TRBJ2-5; D gene: .; V gene: TRBV21-1; CDR3 protein: CASTKEGDETQYF
clone size: .; J gene: TRBJ1-3; D gene: .; V gene: TRBV30; CDR3 protein: CAWSRGYTGNTIYF
clone size: .; J gene: TRBJ2-3; D gene: TRBD1; V gene: TRBV29-1; CDR3 protein: CSVRTGEDTQYF
clone size: .; J gene: TRBJ1-4; D gene: TRBD1; V gene: TRBV11-2; CDR3 protein: CASSYSAGTGGEKLFF
clone size: .; J gene: TRBJ2-1; D gene: TRBD2; V gene: TRBV6-4; CDR3 protein: CASSDTSGEHNEQFF
clone size: .; J gene: TRBJ2-5; D gene: .; V gene: TRBV18; CDR3 protein: CASSPIYQETQYF
clone size: .; J gene: TRBJ1-2; D gene: .; V gene: TRBV18; CDR3 protein: CASSPPGNWDYGYTF
clone size: .; J gene: TRBJ1-2; D gene: .; V gene: TRBV10-3; CDR3 protein: CAISESNGGRDGYTF
clone size: many; J gene: TRBJ2-7; D gene: .; V gene: TRBV15; CDR3 protein: CATSRDRSGRREQYF
clone size: .; J gene: TRBJ1-3; D gene: .; V gene: TRBV5-3; CDR3 protein: CATPPYSGNTIYF
clone size: few; J gene: .; D gene: TRBD1; V gene: TRBV29-1; CDR3 protein: CSAMTGETDEQYF
clone size: .; J gene: TRBJ2-1; D gene: .; V gene: TRBV28; CDR3 protein: CASRTPEASYNEQFF
clone size: once; J gene: TRBJ2-3; D gene: .; V gene: TRBV7-2; CDR3 protein: CASSLGGVTDTQYF
clone size: once; J gene: TRBJ2-2; D gene: .; V gene: TRBV7-3; CDR3 protein: CASSLTGEGHYTGELFF
clone size: .; J gene: TRBJ1-5; D gene: .; V gene: TRBV27; CDR3 protein: CASSLTGGQPQHF
clone size: few; J gene: TRBJ2-3; D gene: TRBD2; V gene: TRBV30; CDR3 protein: CAVMRGREGADTQYF
clone size: .; J gene: TRBJ1-2; D gene: .; V gene: TRBV29-1; CDR3 protein: CSVVTSAGFDGYTF
clone size: .; J gene: TRBJ2-1; D gene: .; V gene: TRBV28; CDR3 protein: CASSSTGRDEQFF
clone size: once; J gene: TRBJ2-7; D gene: .; V gene: TRBV7-9; CDR3 protein: CASSLELGYEQYF
clone size: .; J gene: TRBJ2-6; D gene: .; V gene: TRBV7-2; CDR3 protein: CASSPERAGANVLTF
clone size: .; J gene: TRBJ2-7; D gene: .; V gene: TRBV7-8; CDR3 protein: CASSLGRAYEQYF
clone size: .; J gene: TRBJ1-4; D gene: .; V gene: TRBV11-2; CDR3 protein: CASSFPTNEKLFF
clone size: .; J gene: TRBJ1-2; D gene: .; V gene: TRBV28; CDR3 protein: CASSFGQGYGYTF
clone size: .; J gene: TRBJ2-5; D gene: TRBD2; V gene: TRBV19; CDR3 protein: CASSITSAQETQYF
clone size: .; J gene: TRBJ2-1; D gene: .; V gene: TRBV4-2; CDR3 protein: CASSQDRAALAGLSYNEQFF
clone size: .; J gene: TRBJ2-1; D gene: TRBD1; V gene: TRBV27; CDR3 protein: CASSFAGQGFLEQFF
clone size: .; J gene: TRBJ1-2; D gene: .; V gene: TRBV2; CDR3 protein: CASSDDVFRYTF
clone size: .; J gene: TRBJ2-5; D gene: .; V gene: TRBV7-9; CDR3 protein: CASSHGGETQYF
clone size: few; J gene: TRBJ2-7; D gene: .; V gene: TRBV5-5; CDR3 protein: CASSLSGQTAGWYEQYF
clone size: .; J gene: TRBJ1-3; D gene: TRBD1; V gene: TRBV5-1; CDR3 protein: CASSLGTGIVNTIYF
clone size: .; J gene: TRBJ2-7; D gene: TRBD1; V gene: TRBV19; CDR3 protein: CASSSGQGPAEQYF
clone size: few; J gene: TRBJ1-1; D gene: TRBD1; V gene: TRBV7-9; CDR3 protein: CASSRPGTGGPEAFF
clone size: .; J gene: TRBJ2-7; D gene: .; V gene: TRBV5-1; CDR3 protein: CASSLGFTAYEQYF
clone size: .; J gene: TRBJ1-5; D gene: .; V gene: TRBV4-1; CDR3 protein: CASSHGPDQPQHF
clone size: once; J gene: TRBJ1-1; D gene: TRBD1; V gene: TRBV6-1; CDR3 protein: CASRDRVGNTEAFF
clone size: .; J gene: TRBJ1-5; D gene: .; V gene: TRBV5-5; CDR3 protein: CASSLLGPPQHF
clone size: once; J gene: TRBJ1-3; D gene: .; V gene: TRBV27; CDR3 protein: CASSLSRGSGNTIYF
clone size: .; J gene: TRBJ2-1; D gene: .; V gene: TRBV13; CDR3 protein: CASRPRRQGLYNEQFF
clone size: few; J gene: TRBJ2-3; D gene: .; V gene: TRBV2; CDR3 protein: CASSESFGRRTDTQYF
clone size: .; J gene: TRBJ2-2; D gene: .; V gene: TRBV19; CDR3 protein: CATTGPRKTTGELFF
clone size: .; J gene: TRBJ2-2; D gene: .; V gene: TRBV19; CDR3 protein: CASSPPDGQPWGTGELFF